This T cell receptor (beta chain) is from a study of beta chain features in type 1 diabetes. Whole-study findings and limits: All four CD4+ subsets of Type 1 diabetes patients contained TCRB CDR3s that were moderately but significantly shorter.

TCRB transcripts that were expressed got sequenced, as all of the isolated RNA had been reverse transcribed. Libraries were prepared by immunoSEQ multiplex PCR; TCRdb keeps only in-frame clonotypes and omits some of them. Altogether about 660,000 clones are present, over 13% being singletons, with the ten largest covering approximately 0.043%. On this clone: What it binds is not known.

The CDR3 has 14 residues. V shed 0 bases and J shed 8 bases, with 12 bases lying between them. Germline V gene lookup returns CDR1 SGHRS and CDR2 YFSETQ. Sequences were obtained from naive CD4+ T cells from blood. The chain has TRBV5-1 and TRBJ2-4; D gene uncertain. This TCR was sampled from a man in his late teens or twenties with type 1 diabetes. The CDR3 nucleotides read TGCGCCAGCAGCTTGGCCCTGGCCGGTGACATTCAGTACTTC. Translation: CASSLALAGDIQYF.